The clone carrying this TCR beta chain was seen only a few times. Antigen specificity is unknown. CDR3 length equals 15 residues. Germline V CDR1 and CDR2: LGHNA, YNFKEQ. V was clipped by 2 bases and J by 6 bases, with 11 bases between them. The test was conducted at deep level. Authors' analysis steps: Quality scores were absent from the junction-only immunoSEQ sequences, so filtering differed. TCRdb's table, derived via immunoSEQ multiplex PCR, lists solely in-frame clones and lacks some. D and trimming were read from the DNA, whereas the V and J calls and clone size are those reported in that table. The sample consists of about 2 million clones, 90% to 95% of them appearing once. The data originate from a study of shared clonotypes between healthy human individuals. Study results and limitations: Memory subsets generally showed smaller estimated richness than naive subsets did. Naive CD4 clonotypes overlapped across a few donors at around 4.8%.

This TCR was sampled from a man aged 18 to 30 in good health. The sequencing sample was made of naive CD4+ T cells sorted from blood. Described subset: CD45RA+ positively selected. The chain uses TRBV4-2 and TRBJ1-6; D call uncertain. Here the CDR3 reads CASSQTHPANSPLHF. The CDR3 DNA follows: TGTGCCAGCAGCCAAACCCACCCAGCTAATTCACCCCTCCACTTT.